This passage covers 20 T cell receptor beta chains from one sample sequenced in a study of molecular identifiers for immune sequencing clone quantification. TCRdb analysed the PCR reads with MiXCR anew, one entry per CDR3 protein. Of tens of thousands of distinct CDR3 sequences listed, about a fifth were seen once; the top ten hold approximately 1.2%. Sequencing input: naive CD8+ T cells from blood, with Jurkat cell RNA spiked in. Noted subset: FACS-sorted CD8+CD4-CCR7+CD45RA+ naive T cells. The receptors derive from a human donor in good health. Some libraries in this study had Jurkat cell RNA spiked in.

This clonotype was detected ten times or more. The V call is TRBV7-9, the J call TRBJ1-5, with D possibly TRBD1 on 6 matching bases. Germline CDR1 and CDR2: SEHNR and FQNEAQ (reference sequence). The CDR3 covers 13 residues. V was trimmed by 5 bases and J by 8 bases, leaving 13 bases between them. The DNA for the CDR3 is TGTGCCAGCAGCCCAACAGGGAATGAGCCCCAGCATTTT. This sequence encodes CASSPTGNEPQHF. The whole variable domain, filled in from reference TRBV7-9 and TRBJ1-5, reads DTGVSQNPRHKITKRGQNVTFRCDPISEHNRLYWYRQTLGQGPEFLTYFQNEAQLEKSRLLSDRFSAERPKGSFSTLEIQRTEQGDSAMYLCASSPTGNEPQHFGDGTRLSIL.

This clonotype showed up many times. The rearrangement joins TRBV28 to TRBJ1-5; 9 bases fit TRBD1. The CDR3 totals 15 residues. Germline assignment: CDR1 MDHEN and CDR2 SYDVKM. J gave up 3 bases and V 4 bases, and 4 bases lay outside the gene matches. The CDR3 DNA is TGTGCCAGCAGTTCCGGGGACAGGGTCAATCAGCCCCAGCATTTT. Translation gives CASSSGDRVNQPQHF.

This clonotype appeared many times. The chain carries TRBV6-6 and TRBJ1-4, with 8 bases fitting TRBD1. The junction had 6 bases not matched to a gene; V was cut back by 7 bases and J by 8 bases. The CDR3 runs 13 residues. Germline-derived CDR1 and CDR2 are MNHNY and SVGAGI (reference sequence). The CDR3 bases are TGTGCCAGCACCAGGGACAGGACGGAAAAACTGTTTTTT. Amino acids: CASTRDRTEKLFF.

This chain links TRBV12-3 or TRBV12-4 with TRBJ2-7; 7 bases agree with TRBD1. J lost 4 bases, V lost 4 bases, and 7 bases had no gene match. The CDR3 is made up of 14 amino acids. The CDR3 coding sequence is TGTGCCAGCAGTTCCCATGACAGGGAGTACGAGCAGTACTTC. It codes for CASSSHDREYEQYF.

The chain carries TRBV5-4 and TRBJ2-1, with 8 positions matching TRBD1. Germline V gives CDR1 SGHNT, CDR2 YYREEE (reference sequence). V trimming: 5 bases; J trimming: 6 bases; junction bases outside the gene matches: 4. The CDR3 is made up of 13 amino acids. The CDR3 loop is CASRYRGSNEQFF. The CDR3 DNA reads TGTGCCAGCAGGTACAGGGGGAGCAATGAGCAGTTCTTC.

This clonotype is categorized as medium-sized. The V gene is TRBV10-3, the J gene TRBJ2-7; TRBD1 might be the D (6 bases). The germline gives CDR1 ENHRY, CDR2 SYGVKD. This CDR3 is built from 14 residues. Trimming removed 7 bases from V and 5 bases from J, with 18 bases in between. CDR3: CAIKKQGQVHEQYF. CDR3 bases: TGTGCCATCAAGAAACAGGGCCAGGTGCACGAGCAGTACTTC.

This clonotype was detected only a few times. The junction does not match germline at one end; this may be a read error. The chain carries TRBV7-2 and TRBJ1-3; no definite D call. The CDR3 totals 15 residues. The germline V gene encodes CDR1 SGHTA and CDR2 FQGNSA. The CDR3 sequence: CAGSLALGFGNTIYF. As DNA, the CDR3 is TGTGCCGGCAGCTTAGCTCTCGGTTTCGGAAACACCATATATTTT.

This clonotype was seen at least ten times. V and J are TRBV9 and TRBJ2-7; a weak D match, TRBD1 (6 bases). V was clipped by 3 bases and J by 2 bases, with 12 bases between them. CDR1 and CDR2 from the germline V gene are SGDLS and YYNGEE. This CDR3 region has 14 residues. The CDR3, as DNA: TGTGCCAGCAGCGCCCGGGACAAGACCTACGAGCAGTACTTC. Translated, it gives CASSARDKTYEQYF.

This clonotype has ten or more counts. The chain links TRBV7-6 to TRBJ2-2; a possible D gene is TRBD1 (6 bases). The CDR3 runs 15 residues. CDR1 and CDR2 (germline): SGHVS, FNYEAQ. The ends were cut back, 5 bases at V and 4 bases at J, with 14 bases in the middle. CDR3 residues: CASSPEGERTGELFF. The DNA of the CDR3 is TGTGCCAGCAGCCCCGAGGGGGAGCGCACCGGGGAGCTGTTTTTT.

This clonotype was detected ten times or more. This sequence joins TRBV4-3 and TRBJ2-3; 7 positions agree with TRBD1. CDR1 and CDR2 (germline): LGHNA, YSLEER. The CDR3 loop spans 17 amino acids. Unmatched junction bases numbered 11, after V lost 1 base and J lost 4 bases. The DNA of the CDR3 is TGCGCCAGCAGCCAAGGAGGGGGCTCGGCCGGCCCAGATACGCAGTATTTT. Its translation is CASSQGGGSAGPDTQYF.

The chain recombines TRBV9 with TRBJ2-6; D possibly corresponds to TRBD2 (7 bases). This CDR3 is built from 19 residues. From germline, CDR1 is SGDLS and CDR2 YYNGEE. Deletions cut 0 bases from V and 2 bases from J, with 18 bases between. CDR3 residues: CASSVGSLGGGAGANVLTF. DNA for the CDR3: TGTGCCAGCAGCGTAGGTTCATTAGGGGGAGGGGCTGGGGCCAACGTCCTGACTTTC.

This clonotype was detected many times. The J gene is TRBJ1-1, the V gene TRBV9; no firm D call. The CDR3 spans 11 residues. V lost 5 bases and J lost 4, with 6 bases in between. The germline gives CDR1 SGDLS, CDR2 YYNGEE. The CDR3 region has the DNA TGTGCCAGCAGTCCAGGCACTGAAGCTTTCTTT. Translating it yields CASSPGTEAFF.

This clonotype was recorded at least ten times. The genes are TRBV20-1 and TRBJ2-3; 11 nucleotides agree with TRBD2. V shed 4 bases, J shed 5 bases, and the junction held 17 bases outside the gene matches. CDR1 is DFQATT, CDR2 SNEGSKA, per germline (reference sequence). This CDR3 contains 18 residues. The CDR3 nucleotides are TGCAGTGCTACGACTAGCGGGGAGTGGTCGACTCAATTAGATACGCAGTATTTT. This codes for CSATTSGEWSTQLDTQYF.

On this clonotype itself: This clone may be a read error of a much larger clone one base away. The CDR3 nucleotides are TGTGCCAGCAGCTTAGTCGAAGGGGGCTCCGCTGAAGCTTTCTTT. It is translated as CASSLVEGGSAEAFF. V is TRBV7-9 and J is TRBJ1-1, with 7 bases aligning to TRBD1. The CDR3 runs to 15 residues. From germline, CDR1 is SEHNR and CDR2 FQNEAQ (reference sequence). Trimming at V came to 1 base and at J to 6 bases, leaving 8 bases not matched to a gene.

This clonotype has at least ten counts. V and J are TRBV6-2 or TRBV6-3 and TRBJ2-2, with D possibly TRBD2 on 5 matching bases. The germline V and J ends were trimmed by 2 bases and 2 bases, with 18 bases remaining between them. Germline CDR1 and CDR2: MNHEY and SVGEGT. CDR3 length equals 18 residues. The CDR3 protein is CASSYTPGWSINTGELFF. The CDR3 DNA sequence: TGTGCCAGCAGTTACACTCCGGGATGGTCCATAAACACCGGGGAGCTGTTTTTT.

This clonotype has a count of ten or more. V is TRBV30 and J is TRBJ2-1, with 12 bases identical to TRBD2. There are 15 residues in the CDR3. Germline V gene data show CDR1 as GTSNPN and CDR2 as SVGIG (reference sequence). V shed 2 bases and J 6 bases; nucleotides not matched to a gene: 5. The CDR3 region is CAWSFLAGGVNEQFF. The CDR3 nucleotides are TGTGCCTGGAGTTTCCTAGCGGGAGGGGTCAATGAGCAGTTCTTC.

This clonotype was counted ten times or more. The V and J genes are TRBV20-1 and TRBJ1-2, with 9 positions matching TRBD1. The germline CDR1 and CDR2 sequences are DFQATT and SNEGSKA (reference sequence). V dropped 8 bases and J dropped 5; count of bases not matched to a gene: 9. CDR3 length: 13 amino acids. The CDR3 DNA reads TGCAGTTCATGGGACAGGGAATTTTATGGCTACACCTTC. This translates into CSSWDREFYGYTF.

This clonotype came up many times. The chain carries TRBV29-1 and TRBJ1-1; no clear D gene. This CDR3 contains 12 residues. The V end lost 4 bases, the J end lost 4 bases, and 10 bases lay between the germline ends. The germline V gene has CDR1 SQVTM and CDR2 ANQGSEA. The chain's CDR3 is CSVVAPGTEAFF. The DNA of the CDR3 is TGCAGCGTTGTAGCCCCAGGCACTGAAGCTTTCTTT.

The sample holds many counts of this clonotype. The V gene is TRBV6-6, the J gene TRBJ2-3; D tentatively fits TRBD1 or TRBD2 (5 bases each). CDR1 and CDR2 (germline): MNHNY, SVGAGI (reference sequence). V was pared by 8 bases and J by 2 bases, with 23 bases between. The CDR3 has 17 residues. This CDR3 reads CASRFSPGMGDTDTQYF. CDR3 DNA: TGTGCCAGCCGGTTTTCCCCCGGGATGGGGGACACAGATACGCAGTATTTT.

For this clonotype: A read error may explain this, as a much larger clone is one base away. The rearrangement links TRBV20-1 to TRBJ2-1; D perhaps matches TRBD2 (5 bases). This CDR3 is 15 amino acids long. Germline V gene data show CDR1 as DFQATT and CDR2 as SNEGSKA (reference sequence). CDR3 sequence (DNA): TGCAGTGCTAGCGGGAAACTAGATTCCTACAATGGGCAGTTCTTC. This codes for CSASGKLDSYNGQFF.